This entry lists 21 T cell receptor beta chains sequenced from one sample in a study of T cell responses to AZD1222 COVID-19 vaccine. This table comes from immunoSEQ multiplex PCR, and its TCRdb copy is limited to in-frame clones, with some not included. The data contain approximately 160,000 clones, 92% of them singletons. The sample was peripheral blood, taken 28 days after the second AZD1222 dose. Receptors originate from an adult who received the AZD1222 COVID-19 vaccine.

The chain uses TRBV18 and TRBJ2-5, with 8 bases matching TRBD1. The trim removed 1 base at V and 4 bases at J, leaving 14 bases unmatched. Per the germline V gene, CDR1 is KGHSH and CDR2 is LQKENI. This CDR3 is built from 18 residues. CDR3 nucleotide sequence: TGTGCCAGCTCACCACGGGACAGGACTACCCCGGCGGGAGAGACCCAGTACTTC. As protein: CASSPRDRTTPAGETQYF.

This CDR3 reads CAIGRDTEAFF. DNA of the CDR3: TGTGCCATCGGCAGGGACACTGAAGCTTTCTTT. This chain links TRBV10-3 with TRBJ1-1; TRBD1 might be the D (5 bases). Between the trimmed V and J ends, which lost 8 bases and 3 bases, there was a span of 7 bases. Germline CDR1 is ENHRY and CDR2 is SYGVKD. CDR3 length equals 11 residues.

This clone occurred once. The same CDR3 is also encoded by other DNA sequences in this sample. The chain is built from TRBV6-5 and TRBJ1-1; 9 bases are shared with TRBD1. Per the germline V gene, CDR1 is MNHEY and CDR2 is SVGAGI. V shed 6 bases and J 4 bases; nucleotides not matched to a gene: 6. The CDR3 totals 14 residues. The CDR3 reads CASSLGQGGTEAFF. The CDR3 DNA sequence: TGTGCCAGCAGCCTGGGACAGGGTGGCACTGAAGCTTTCTTT.

The CDR3: CASSQTSGADTQYF. For the CDR3, the DNA is TGTGCCAGCAGCCAGACTAGCGGGGCAGATACGCAGTATTTT. The rearrangement joins TRBV5-6 to TRBJ2-3; 11 nucleotides agree with TRBD2. The CDR3 has 14 amino acids. J gave up 4 bases and V 4 bases, and 2 bases lay outside the gene matches. Germline V gene data show CDR1 as SGHDT and CDR2 as YYEEEE.

The chain uses TRBV5-1 and TRBJ1-1; 11 positions agree with TRBD1. V was pared by 1 base and J by 4 bases, with 3 bases of the junction left unmatched. The CDR3 loop spans 15 amino acids. CDR1 and CDR2 from the germline V gene are SGHRS and YFSETQ. The CDR3 region is CASSLQGTGGTEAFF. CDR3 DNA sequence: TGCGCCAGCAGCTTGCAAGGGACAGGGGGCACTGAAGCTTTCTTT.

V gene TRBV10-3 combines with J gene TRBJ1-3; 7 bases line up with TRBD1. Germline lookup yields CDR1 ENHRY and CDR2 SYGVKD. The CDR3 spans 15 residues. V lost 11 bases to trimming and J lost 4 bases; unmatched junction nucleotides: 14. CDR3 bases: TGTGCCGCCCAAAACCCGACAGGGCCGGGAAACACCATATATTTT. Its translation: CAAQNPTGPGNTIYF.

CDR3 bases: TGTGCCAGCAGCGCTACCGGGACAGGGGCTAAAATGAACACTGAAGCTTTCTTT. Protein product: CASSATGTGAKMNTEAFF. The chain couples TRBV5-4 to TRBJ1-1, with 10 bases lining up with TRBD1. V lost 4 bases, J lost 0 bases, and 12 bases stayed unmatched. The CDR3 has 18 residues. Germline values: CDR1 SGHNT, CDR2 YYREEE (reference sequence). Combining the CDR3 with reference TRBV5-4 and TRBJ1-1 gives the whole variable domain ETGVTQSPTHLIKTRGQQVTLRCSSQSGHNTVSWYQQALGQGPQFIFQYYREEENGRGNFPPRFSGLQFPNYSSELNVNALELDDSALYLCASSATGTGAKMNTEAFFGQGTRLTVV.

The chain carries TRBV5-1 and TRBJ2-3, with 8 bases identical to TRBD1. With 3 bases clipped from V and 2 bases from J, the junction kept 5 bases outside the gene matches. CDR3 length equals 15 residues. Germline V gene sequence: CDR1 SGHRS, CDR2 YFSETQ. The CDR3 region is CASSWTGFPTDTQYF. In DNA form, the CDR3 reads TGCGCCAGCAGCTGGACAGGGTTCCCCACAGATACGCAGTATTTT.

The chain employs TRBV6-6 and TRBJ2-7; D tentatively fits TRBD1 or TRBD2 (5 bases each). The CDR3 contains 13 residues. Germline CDR1 and CDR2: MNHNY and SVGAGI (reference sequence). Trimming removed 5 bases at V and 4 bases at J, with 12 bases between. The DNA for the CDR3 is TGTGCCAGCAGTCGGGACGAGCGTTACGAGCAGTACTTC. It yields the protein CASSRDERYEQYF.

The rearrangement links TRBV7-9 to TRBJ1-4; 9 bases agree with TRBD1. This CDR3 has 15 amino acids. V was pared by 4 bases and J by 5 bases, with 5 bases of the junction left unmatched. Looked up from germline, CDR1 is SEHNR and CDR2 is FQNEAQ (reference sequence). This CDR3 reads CASSSGQGLNEKLFF. The DNA of the CDR3 is TGTGCCAGCAGCTCGGGACAGGGTTTAAATGAAAAACTGTTTTTT.

This chain connects TRBV6-1 to TRBJ2-5; no reliable D call. The CDR3 has 15 residues. Germline loops: CDR1 MNHNS, CDR2 SASEGT. Trimming took 2 bases from V and 5 from J, leaving 15 bases between them. The CDR3 spells CASSERPSSEETQYF. The CDR3 nucleotides read TGTGCCAGCAGTGAACGGCCCTCCAGTGAGGAGACCCAGTACTTC.

The genes are TRBV2 and TRBJ1-2, with TRBD1 matching 9 bases. V shed 7 bases and J 9 bases; nucleotides not matched to a gene: 6. CDR1 SNHLY and CDR2 FYNNEI come from the germline V gene. The CDR3 loop spans 12 amino acids. CDR3 residues: CASTRGQGSYTF. The CDR3 DNA sequence: TGTGCCAGCACGAGGGGACAGGGAAGCTACACCTTC.

The V gene is TRBV5-4, the J gene TRBJ1-2; 9 positions agree with TRBD1. Germline V gives CDR1 SGHNT, CDR2 YYREEE (reference sequence). The length of the CDR3 is 15 residues. V shed 5 bases, J shed 2 bases, and the junction held 7 bases outside the gene matches. CDR3 residues: CASSAGTGNNYGYTF. Written as DNA, the CDR3 is TGTGCCAGCAGTGCCGGGACAGGGAACAACTATGGCTACACCTTC.

This rearrangement joins TRBV9 to TRBJ2-3; 7 bases fit TRBD1. V was pared by 2 bases and J by 3 bases, with 3 bases of the junction left unmatched. The germline CDR1 and CDR2 sequences are SGDLS and YYNGEE. The CDR3 is 14 residues long. As DNA, the CDR3 is TGTGCCAGCAGCGTTCAACAGGGGACAGATACGCAGTATTTT. It encodes CASSVQQGTDTQYF.

This sequence joins TRBV5-3 and TRBJ1-6; 9 bases are a match to TRBD1. TRBV5-3 is an open reading frame whose function is uncertain. CDR3 size: 14 residues. Trimming at V came to 4 bases and at J to 9 bases, leaving 5 bases not matched to a gene. Written as DNA, the CDR3 is TGTGCCAGAAGCAACCCGGGACAGGGTTCACCCCTCCACTTT. Protein product: CARSNPGQGSPLHF.

V is TRBV6-5 and J is TRBJ1-2; unclear D gene. The V gene lost 6 bases and the J gene lost 3 bases, with 14 bases spanning the gap. This CDR3 is 14 amino acids long. Per the germline V gene, CDR1 is MNHEY and CDR2 is SVGAGI. The CDR3 DNA follows: TGTGCCAGCAGCTCTGGAGGTTCGGACTATGGCTACACCTTC. It specifies CASSSGGSDYGYTF.

This chain links TRBV11-2 with TRBJ2-5; possibly TRBD1 or TRBD2 for D (6 bases each). CDR1 SGHAT and CDR2 FQNNGV come from the germline V gene. Trimming took off 2 bases at V and 1 base at J, with 8 bases between the two ends. The CDR3 is 14 amino acids. This CDR3 is CASSLRGAQETQYF. The CDR3 region has the DNA TGTGCCAGCAGCTTAAGGGGGGCCCAAGAGACCCAGTACTTC.

The chain employs TRBV10-3 and TRBJ2-7; D unresolved. CDR3 length: 16 residues. V was cut by 3 bases and J by 2 bases, with 17 bases left in between. Germline V CDR1 and CDR2: ENHRY, SYGVKD. CDR3 sequence (DNA): TGTGCCATCAGTGATCACACGGTCCTTGAAACCTACGAGCAGTACTTC. Encoded protein: CAISDHTVLETYEQYF.

The chain is built from TRBV5-1 and TRBJ2-2; D call uncertain. V gave up 4 bases and J gave up 3 bases, with 10 bases separating them. Germline-derived CDR1 and CDR2 are SGHRS and YFSETQ. The length of the CDR3 is 14 residues. The CDR3 sequence: CASSQNTDTGELFF. CDR3 bases: TGCGCCAGCAGCCAGAACACAGACACCGGGGAGCTGTTTTTT.

J is TRBJ1-1 and V is TRBV6-1; D uncertain. This CDR3 region has 13 residues. Between the trimmed V and J ends, which lost 3 bases and 4 bases, there was a span of 9 bases. Per the germline V gene, CDR1 is MNHNS and CDR2 is SASEGT. CDR3 coding DNA: TGTGCCAGCAGTGAGCTCGGTTCCACTGAAGCTTTCTTT. Encoded protein: CASSELGSTEAFF.

In nucleotides, the CDR3 is TGTGCCAGCAGTCTCACGACAGGGTCGAGCGGCTACACCTTC. This sequence encodes CASSLTTGSSGYTF. The rearrangement uses TRBV2 and TRBJ1-2; 7 bases match TRBD1. Germline-derived CDR1 and CDR2 are SNHLY and FYNNEI. The length of the CDR3 is 14 residues. Germline trimming cut 5 bases from V and 8 bases from J; bases unmatched to any gene: 11.